This TCR beta chain came from a study of beta chain features in type 1 diabetes. As every portion of the isolated RNA was reverse transcribed, the sequencing read expressed TCRB transcripts. Sequencing used immunoSEQ multiplex PCR; TCRdb keeps in-frame clones, though not all of them. The sample contains 300,000 to 350,000 clones, 7% to 9% of which appear only once. Via the markers CD45RO/CCR7/CD25/CD127/CD95/CD27, stem cell-like memory, regulatory, central memory and naive CD4+ cells were sorted. The germline V gene encodes CDR1 SNHLY and CDR2 FYNNEI. V lost 5 bases and J lost 2; bases outside the gene matches: 8. CDR3 length equals 15 residues.

This sequence joins TRBV2 and TRBJ1-1; 7 bases are shared with TRBD1. The sequencing sample was made of central memory CD4+ T cells from blood. This receptor was identified in a young woman in good health. This CDR3 is CASSPQGVGNTEAFF. CDR3 DNA sequence: TGTGCCAGCAGTCCTCAGGGGGTCGGAAACACTGAAGCTTTCTTT.